This T cell receptor (beta chain) came from a study of blood T cell repertoires in COVID-19. The protocol was immunoSEQ multiplex PCR, while the TCRdb copy is restricted to in-frame clones and leaves out a portion. The sample lists over 450,000 clones, roughly nine tenths occurring once. Patients in Seattle were enrolled during active infection, then followed longitudinally. The CDR3 consists of 15 residues. Germline V gives CDR1 MDHEN, CDR2 SYDVKM. Trimming shortened V by 2 bases and J by 0 bases, and 10 bases separated the two germline ends. V gene TRBV28 combines with J gene TRBJ1-1; D gene unclear. This TCR was recovered from a woman aged 45-60 years with COVID-19, enrolled during active disease. Sequencing was carried out using peripheral blood. The chain's CDR3 is CASSLNGNMNTEAFF. The DNA of the CDR3 is TGTGCCAGCAGTTTAAATGGCAATATGAACACTGAAGCTTTCTTT.